Presented here are 21 T cell receptor beta chains from one specimen sequenced in a study of T cells in narcolepsy. Clones were read by immunoSEQ multiplex PCR, and TCRdb kept only the in-frame ones, dropping some. The table lists 28,000 or so clones, around 82% of them singletons, with less than 1.2% in the top ten. Input material: CD45RA- memory CD4+ T cells from PBMCs. The receptors originated from a human donor with narcolepsy.

The V and J genes are TRBV6-1 and TRBJ1-5, with D perhaps TRBD1 (6 bases). The V gene lost 8 bases and the J gene lost 4 bases, with 12 bases spanning the gap. CDR1 and CDR2 from the germline V gene are MNHNS and SASEGT. The CDR3 consists of 13 residues. The CDR3 loop is CASLDSQNQPQHF. The CDR3 nucleotides read TGTGCCAGCCTGGACAGTCAAAATCAGCCCCAGCATTTT.

The rearrangement joins TRBV7-8 to TRBJ2-2; D uncertain. The CDR3 totals 14 residues. Germline CDR1 and CDR2: SGHVS and FQNEAQ. The germline V and J ends were trimmed by 7 bases and 0 bases, with 9 bases remaining between them. The CDR3 coding sequence is TGTGCCAGCATCCTTACAGCGAACACCGGGGAGCTGTTTTTT. This translates into CASILTANTGELFF.

The CDR3 nucleotides are TGTGCCAGCAGAGGACTAGCGCCTAGCACAGATACGCAGTATTTT. This translates into CASRGLAPSTDTQYF. The rearrangement uses TRBV6-5 and TRBJ2-3, with TRBD2 matching over 9 bases. From germline, CDR1 is MNHEY and CDR2 SVGAGI. CDR3 size: 15 residues. V dropped 6 bases and J dropped 0; count of bases not matched to a gene: 4.

The chain joins TRBV7-9 to TRBJ2-1; a possible D gene is TRBD1 (6 bases). The CDR3 covers 12 residues. Trimming removed 6 bases at V and 10 bases at J, with 13 bases between. CDR1 is SEHNR and CDR2 is FQNEAQ in the germline V gene (reference sequence). Here the CDR3 DNA reads TGTGCCAGCAGAGGAGACCAGGGGGAGCAGTTCTTC. It yields the protein CASRGDQGEQFF. The variable domain in full, completed from reference TRBV7-9 and TRBJ2-1, reads DTGVSQNPRHKITKRGQNVTFRCDPISEHNRLYWYRQTLGQGPEFLTYFQNEAQLEKSRLLSDRFSAERPKGSFSTLEIQRTEQGDSAMYLCASRGDQGEQFFGPGTRLTVL.

The chain uses TRBV7-6 and TRBJ1-1, with a tentative D call TRBD1 (5 bases). The CDR3 is 14 residues long. V was clipped by 4 bases and J by 0 bases, with 9 bases between them. Germline loops: CDR1 SGHVS, CDR2 FNYEAQ. The CDR3: CASSSGGMNTEAFF. The CDR3 DNA is TGTGCCAGCAGCTCGGGGGGGATGAACACTGAAGCTTTCTTT.

The chain recombines TRBV19 with TRBJ1-1; D remains unclear. The germline V and J ends were trimmed by 7 bases and 3 bases, with 12 bases remaining between them. Germline lookup yields CDR1 LNHDA and CDR2 SQIVND (reference sequence). CDR3 length equals 13 residues. The CDR3 DNA reads TGTGCCAGTACGGCGATCGGGGACACTGAAGCTTTCTTT. Its translation: CASTAIGDTEAFF.

The gene calls are TRBV15 and TRBJ1-5; D unclear. The CDR3 sequence is 17 residues long. Germline CDR1 LNHNV, CDR2 YYDKDF (reference sequence). Trimming removed 0 bases at V and 0 bases at J, with 12 bases between. The CDR3 region has the DNA TGTGCCACCAGCAGAGAGCGGGCGGGCGCTAGCAATCAGCCCCAGCATTTT. Its protein is CATSRERAGASNQPQHF.

This chain links TRBV4-1 with TRBJ1-5; D might be TRBD1 (5 bases). The CDR3 is 15 amino acids. Germline CDR1 is MGHRA and CDR2 is YSYEKL. V was trimmed by 0 bases and J by 6 bases, leaving 12 bases between them. CDR3 nucleotides: TGCGCCAGCAGCCAAGACGGCGGGGCAAGTCAGCCCCAGCATTTT. Encoded protein: CASSQDGGASQPQHF.

The chain recombines TRBV5-1 with TRBJ2-7, with a tentative D call TRBD2 (6 bases). Germline lookup yields CDR1 SGHRS and CDR2 YFSETQ. Trimming took off 0 bases at V and 5 bases at J, with 12 bases between the two ends. This CDR3 comprises 14 residues. CDR3 region: CASSLVLADHEQYF. In DNA form, the CDR3 reads TGCGCCAGCAGCTTGGTACTAGCAGACCACGAGCAGTACTTC.

V and J are TRBV5-4 and TRBJ2-1; 12 nucleotides agree with TRBD2. The V gene end was trimmed by 2 bases and the J gene end by 7 bases; junction bases not matched to a gene: 4. Germline V gene data show CDR1 as SGHNT and CDR2 as YYREEE (reference sequence). There are 15 residues in the CDR3. This chain's CDR3 is CASSFPSGGGNEQFF. CDR3 coding DNA: TGTGCCAGCAGCTTTCCTAGCGGGGGGGGAAATGAGCAGTTCTTC.

The chain carries TRBV27 and TRBJ2-5, with 13 bases matching TRBD2. The CDR3 is 15 amino acids. V lost 5 bases to trimming and J lost 7 bases; unmatched junction nucleotides: 7. Germline values: CDR1 MNHEY, CDR2 SMNVEV (reference sequence). The CDR3 here is CASSPTGTSGATQYF. The CDR3 bases are TGTGCCAGCAGTCCAACCGGGACTAGCGGGGCGACCCAGTACTTC.

The gene calls are TRBV5-1 and TRBJ2-7; D assignment may be TRBD1 or TRBD2 (5 bases each). Deletions cut 1 base from V and 5 bases from J, with 19 bases between. The CDR3 has 16 residues. Per the germline V gene, CDR1 is SGHRS and CDR2 is YFSETQ. CDR3 amino acids: CASSLFGARVRNEQYF. CDR3 DNA: TGCGCCAGCAGCTTGTTCGGGGCCAGGGTGAGGAACGAGCAGTACTTC.

V gene TRBV23-1 combines with J gene TRBJ2-1, with TRBD1 matching 7 bases. TRBV23-1 is assigned to the ORF class and has an uncertain function. V shed 8 bases, J shed 3 bases, and the junction held 7 bases outside the gene matches. This CDR3 contains 14 residues. The CDR3 region has the DNA TGCGCCAGCCGAACAGGGGCCGACTACAATGAGCAGTTCTTC. Translating it yields CASRTGADYNEQFF.

The rearrangement joins TRBV30 to TRBJ2-2; 14 nucleotides align to TRBD2. Germline V gene sequence: CDR1 GTSNPN, CDR2 SVGIG (reference sequence). The CDR3 runs 18 residues. Trimming at V came to 2 bases and at J to 0 bases, leaving 5 bases not matched to a gene. In nucleotides, the CDR3 is TGTGCCTGGAGTCCAGGACTAGCGGGAGGTACGAACACCGGGGAGCTGTTTTTT. As protein: CAWSPGLAGGTNTGELFF.

This sequence joins TRBV5-4 and TRBJ1-1; D is ambiguous. V lost 0 bases and J 8 bases, leaving 11 bases between the germline ends. The V gene's germline CDR1 is SGHNT and CDR2 YYREEE (reference sequence). CDR3 length: 13 residues. CDR3 in amino acids: CASSLVGREEAFF. The CDR3 DNA reads TGTGCCAGCAGCTTGGTTGGGCGGGAGGAAGCTTTCTTT.

The chain couples TRBV25-1 to TRBJ1-5; D is uncertain. The CDR3 covers 11 residues. Trimming removed 8 bases at V and 4 bases at J, with 6 bases between. Germline V gives CDR1 MGHDK, CDR2 SYGVNS. The CDR3, as DNA: TGTGCCAGCTTCATGAATCAGCCCCAGCATTTT. This codes for CASFMNQPQHF.

The sample holds a few counts of this clone. The V call is TRBV28, the J call TRBJ1-1; D unclear. V lost 7 bases, J lost 0 bases, and 18 bases lay in between. This CDR3 contains 16 residues. CDR1 is MDHEN, CDR2 SYDVKM, per germline. For the CDR3, the DNA is TGTGCCAGCACCTCCGCAACAGCCTCGATGAACACTGAAGCTTTCTTT. Residues: CASTSATASMNTEAFF.

This clone turned up a few times. The rearrangement joins TRBV5-6 to TRBJ2-5; D may be TRBD1 (5 bases). The CDR3 length is 15 residues. V was trimmed by 2 bases and J by 2 bases, leaving 13 bases between them. Germline V gene sequence: CDR1 SGHDT, CDR2 YYEEEE. Written as DNA, the CDR3 is TGTGCCAGCAGCTTATTGGGCAGGGAACAAGAGACCCAGTACTTC. This translates into CASSLLGREQETQYF.

This clone was counted between two and nine times. The chain is built from TRBV28 and TRBJ2-3; weak D call: TRBD1 (5 bases). This CDR3 has 16 amino acids. Germline V lookup: CDR1 MDHEN, CDR2 SYDVKM. V was shortened by 5 bases and J by 6 bases, with 21 bases between the two germline ends. The CDR3 region has the DNA TGTGCCAGCAGTCCACAGGCCCTTTCCACCTTCGATACGCAGTATTTT. The encoded protein is CASSPQALSTFDTQYF.

The V call is TRBV7-6, the J call TRBJ2-2; TRBD2 might be the D (5 bases). Germline V gene sequence: CDR1 SGHVS, CDR2 FNYEAQ. The CDR3 contains 15 residues. Trimming removed 3 bases from V and 0 bases from J, with 8 bases in between. The CDR3 DNA is TGTGCCAGCAGCTTGGTAGCGACGAACACCGGGGAGCTGTTTTTT. Its translation is CASSLVATNTGELFF.

As DNA, the CDR3 is TGTGCCAGCTTAAACTGGGCGGCAACTGAAGCTTTCTTT. Translated: CASLNWAATEAFF. The chain carries TRBV18 and TRBJ1-1; D remains ambiguous. Germline V gene data show CDR1 as KGHSH and CDR2 as LQKENI. The CDR3 extends over 13 amino acids. Trimming pared 7 bases from V and 5 bases from J, leaving 14 bases between.